The rows below give T cell receptor beta chains drawn from one sample of a study of T cell responses to AZD1222 COVID-19 vaccine. Libraries were prepared by immunoSEQ multiplex PCR; TCRdb keeps only in-frame clonotypes and omits some of them. The repertoire holds roughly 180,000 clones, with 87% as singletons. The material was peripheral blood, obtained on day 0 of AZD1222 vaccination. The receptor source for this set is an adult in good health. The CDR3 runs from the conserved cysteine through the conserved F or W. The D gene is left open where the match is weak. Size is stated for part of the rows, as once, few or many counts, or as a class when the clone is expanded.

d_call	clone_size	v_call	j_call	cdr3_nt	cdr3_aa
TRBD1	.	TRBV5-4	TRBJ2-7	TGTGCCAGCAGCCAAAGGACAGGGGGCTACGAGCAGTACTTC	CASSQRTGGYEQYF
TRBD1	.	TRBV28	TRBJ1-2	TGTGCCAGCAGGACAGGGGGCGCTAAGCATGGCTACACCTTC	CASRTGGAKHGYTF
.	.	TRBV27	TRBJ2-7	TGTGCCAGCAGTTCTCACCCCGGGACCCCTCAGTACTTC	CASSSHPGTPQYF
.	.	TRBV6-5	TRBJ2-7	TGTGCCAGCAGTTACGACGGTAACTCCTACGAGCAGTACTTC	CASSYDGNSYEQYF
.	.	TRBV18	TRBJ2-7	TGTGCCAGCTCACCCGCCCTCGCTTTGGGGGGGCCACCCTACGAGCAGTACTTC	CASSPALALGGPPYEQYF
.	.	TRBV5-1	TRBJ2-5	TGCGCCAGCAGGCCGGGGTGGCAGGGTGAGGAGACCCAGTACTTC	CASRPGWQGEETQYF
.	.	TRBV25-1	TRBJ2-7	TGTGCCAGCAGTGATCCCGGGGTCCCCTACGAGCAGTACTTC	CASSDPGVPYEQYF
.	.	TRBV29-1	TRBJ1-2	TGCAGCGTTTCCGGGACCGAGGGCTACACCTTC	CSVSGTEGYTF
TRBD2	.	TRBV25-1	TRBJ2-5	TGTGCCAGCAGTGATAGCGGGAGGGCCATGGAGACCCAGTACTTC	CASSDSGRAMETQYF
TRBD1	.	TRBV2	TRBJ1-3	TGTGCCAGCATCCAGGGGGCTGGAAACACCATATATTTT	CASIQGAGNTIYF
TRBD2	.	TRBV7-9	TRBJ2-2	TGTGCCAGCAGCTTAGGACTAGCGGGAGTGGCCGGGGAGCTGTTTTTT	CASSLGLAGVAGELFF
.	.	TRBV7-9	TRBJ1-3	TGTGCCAGCAGCTCCCCCGCAAACACCATATATTTT	CASSSPANTIYF
.	.	TRBV11-2	TRBJ2-7	TGTGCCAGCTCAAATGACAGGTTTACCTACGAGCAGTACTTC	CASSNDRFTYEQYF
.	.	TRBV18	TRBJ2-2	TGTGCCAGCTCGCTCAATTCAATCGGACATAGCGCCGGGGAGCTGTTTTTT	CASSLNSIGHSAGELFF
TRBD2	.	TRBV6-1	TRBJ2-1	TGTGCCAGCAGTGAGGGACTAGCGGGAGGTCCCTACAATGAGCAGTTCTTC	CASSEGLAGGPYNEQFF
.	.	TRBV19	TRBJ1-1	TGTGCCAGTAGAAACGGGAACACTGAAGCTTTCTTT	CASRNGNTEAFF
TRBD1	.	TRBV5-1	TRBJ1-1	TGCGCCAGCAGGTTAGGGGGCACCGAGAAAACTGAAGCTTTCTTT	CASRLGGTEKTEAFF
.	once	TRBV14	TRBJ2-2	TGTGCCAGCAGCCAAGCCCCCCCGGGGACCGGGGAGCTGTTTTTT	CASSQAPPGTGELFF
.	.	TRBV27	TRBJ1-5	TGTGCCAGCAGTTTTTACTCAGGGGAGGCGACCCAGCATTTT	CASSFYSGEATQHF
.	once	TRBV5-5	TRBJ1-1	TGTGCCAGCAGCTTGGCCTATACCGGGGAGGGAAGAGGGACTGAAGCTTTCTTT	CASSLAYTGEGRGTEAFF
.	.	TRBV6-5	TRBJ2-3	TGTGCCAGCAACCCTGGAGATACGCAGTATTTT	CASNPGDTQYF
TRBD1	.	TRBV3-1/TRBV3-2	TRBJ1-2	TGTGCCAGCAGCCTACTTACAGGGGGTAACTATGGCTACACCTTC	CASSLLTGGNYGYTF
.	.	TRBV18	TRBJ2-5	TGTGCCAGCTCACCACCGAGGCCTCAAGAGACCCAGTACTTC	CASSPPRPQETQYF
.	.	TRBV19	TRBJ1-5	TGTGCCAGTAGTATCCCCGGACAACGAAGACAGCCCCAGCATTTT	CASSIPGQRRQPQHF
TRBD2	.	TRBV6-2/TRBV6-3	TRBJ2-3	TGTGCCAGCAGTTACCGGCTAGCGGGAGGAGGCACAGATACGCAGTATTTT	CASSYRLAGGGTDTQYF
TRBD1	.	TRBV6-5	TRBJ2-7	TGTGCCAGCAGTCGGGGCGGGACAGGGCACGACGAGCAGTACTTC	CASSRGGTGHDEQYF
TRBD1	.	TRBV2	TRBJ2-5	TGTGCCGGGGGCCGGGACAGGCAAGAGACCCAGTACTTC	CAGGRDRQETQYF
TRBD1	once	TRBV11-1	TRBJ2-1	TGTGCCAGCAGCTTAACAGGGGGGCCTAATGAGCAGTTCTTC	CASSLTGGPNEQFF
TRBD2	once	TRBV20-1	TRBJ2-3	TGCAGTGCTAGTCCTACTGGACTAGCGGGAACCACAGATACGCAGTATTTT	CSASPTGLAGTTDTQYF
.	.	TRBV6-5	TRBJ1-5	TGTGCCAGCAGTTACCAGGGGAAGGGTCAGCCCCAGCATTTT	CASSYQGKGQPQHF
.	.	TRBV12-3/TRBV12-4	TRBJ1-1	TGTGCCAGCAGTCCCCGTAACACTGAAGCTTTCTTT	CASSPRNTEAFF
TRBD1	.	TRBV5-5	TRBJ1-1	TGTGCCAGCAGCTATACAGGGGGAGCTAGCACTGAAGCTTTCTTT	CASSYTGGASTEAFF
.	.	TRBV15	TRBJ2-2	TGTGCCACCAGCAGATACCCTCCGACGGAGCTGTTTTTT	CATSRYPPTELFF
TRBD1	.	TRBV11-2	TRBJ1-2	TGTGCCAGCACAGCACAGGGGGCGTATGGCTACACCTTC	CASTAQGAYGYTF
.	.	TRBV9	TRBJ2-1	TGTGCCAGCAGCGTAGTAGTGGGCAATGAGCAGTTCTTC	CASSVVVGNEQFF
.	.	TRBV24-1	TRBJ1-3	TGTGCCACCAGTAAGGGCACAGAACAGGACTCTGGAAACACCATATATTTT	CATSKGTEQDSGNTIYF
.	.	TRBV5-1	TRBJ2-6	TGCGCCAGCAGCTTGACAGGTAGCTCTGGGGCCAACGTCCTGACTTTC	CASSLTGSSGANVLTF
.	.	TRBV6-5	TRBJ1-2	TGTGCCAGCAGGCACGACAGAACCAACTATGGCTACACCTTC	CASRHDRTNYGYTF
TRBD2	.	TRBV6-6	TRBJ2-1	TGTGCCAGCAGTTCACTAGCGGGAGTGCTTATTGAGCAGTTCTTC	CASSSLAGVLIEQFF
TRBD2	.	TRBV5-1	TRBJ2-2	TGCGCCAGCAGCACATGGACTAGCGGGAGCGGGGAGCTGTTTTTT	CASSTWTSGSGELFF
.	.	TRBV12-3/TRBV12-4	TRBJ2-2	TGTGCCAGCAGTTTAGCGCGGCACGGGGAGCTGTTTTTT	CASSLARHGELFF